The 12 T cell receptor beta chains below were found in one sample sequenced in a study of siplizumab effects on memory and regulatory T cells. Profiling relied on immunoSEQ multiplex PCR, and the TCRdb table lists in-frame clones only, not all of them. The table records under 20,000 clones, around 42% of them present only once. These receptors' targets are unknown. Cells from the mixed lymphocyte reaction were cocultured for roughly six days at 37°C. The sequenced sample consisted of CFSE-low (dividing) CD4+ T cells sorted from an allogeneic mixed lymphocyte reaction. The source of these receptors is a human donor in good health; the cells came from an allogeneic mixed lymphocyte reaction.

This rearrangement joins TRBV10-3 to TRBJ2-1; 12 bases agree with TRBD1. This CDR3 has 14 amino acids. Germline lookup yields CDR1 ENHRY and CDR2 SYGVKD. The V segment lost 7 bases and the J segment 7 bases; nucleotides outside the gene matches: 5. The CDR3 region is CAINPGQGANEQFF. The DNA of the CDR3 is TGTGCCATCAACCCGGGACAGGGGGCGAATGAGCAGTTCTTC.

By share, this clone ranks as medium-sized. The chain uses TRBV27 and TRBJ1-2; a possible D gene is TRBD1 (6 bases). The CDR3 sequence is 13 residues long. Trimming pared 6 bases from V and 2 bases from J, leaving 10 bases between. CDR1 is MNHEY and CDR2 is SMNVEV in the germline V gene (reference sequence). The CDR3 DNA reads as TGTGCCAGCAGGCTACAGGGAAACTATGGCTACACCTTC. This encodes CASRLQGNYGYTF.

This chain links TRBV11-2 with TRBJ1-1, with D unclear. From germline, CDR1 is SGHAT and CDR2 FQNNGV. V was cut by 1 base and J by 11 bases, with 14 bases left in between. CDR3 length equals 13 residues. Written as DNA, the CDR3 is TGTGCCAGCAGCTTAGGAGACCAAATGGTTGCTTTCTTT. It yields the protein CASSLGDQMVAFF. Looking up the rest from reference TRBV11-2 and TRBJ1-1 gives the full variable domain: EAGVAQSPRYKIIEKRQSVAFWCNPISGHATLYWYQQILGQGPKLLIQFQNNGVVDDSQLPKDRFSAERLKGVDSTLKIQPAKLEDSAVYLCASSLGDQMVAFFGQGTRLTVV.

V gene TRBV7-2 combines with J gene TRBJ2-3; no reliable D call. Per germline, CDR1 SGHTA and CDR2 FQGNSA. CDR3 length equals 13 residues. V lost 5 bases and J lost 3, with 9 bases in between. CDR3 sequence reads: CASSLSRTDTQYF. Here the CDR3 DNA reads TGTGCCAGCAGCCTAAGTAGAACAGATACGCAGTATTTT.

The chain is built from TRBV6-5 and TRBJ1-5, with D tentatively TRBD1 (6 bases). The length of the CDR3 is 14 residues. The germline gives CDR1 MNHEY, CDR2 SVGAGI. Trimming stripped 7 bases from V and 0 bases from J, with 10 bases between. The CDR3 sequence is CASIQGFSNQPQHF. CDR3 DNA: TGTGCCAGCATCCAGGGGTTTAGCAATCAGCCCCAGCATTTT.

In DNA, the CDR3 is TGCGCCAGCAGTGAGCGTGGGACAGGGGATTACGAGCAGTACTTC. This translates into CASSERGTGDYEQYF. The chain uses TRBV10-1 and TRBJ2-7; 10 positions match TRBD1. Germline values: CDR1 WNHNN, CDR2 SYGVQD (reference sequence). This CDR3 has 15 amino acids. Germline trimming cut 2 bases from V and 4 bases from J; bases unmatched to any gene: 5.

This clone is deemed medium-sized. V and J are TRBV11-3 and TRBJ2-1, with D possibly TRBD2 on 5 matching bases. Germline assignment: CDR1 SGHNT and CDR2 YENEEA. There are 13 residues in the CDR3. V was trimmed by 2 bases and J by 11 bases, leaving 13 bases between them. The chain's CDR3 is CASSLRGPGKQFF. CDR3 in DNA: TGTGCCAGCAGCTTAAGAGGGCCAGGAAAGCAGTTCTTC.

The chain joins TRBV30 to TRBJ2-7; 7 bases match TRBD1. Losses at the gene ends were 5 bases for V and 2 bases for J; bases not matched to a gene: 3. The CDR3 length is 12 residues. Germline CDR1 and CDR2: GTSNPN and SVGIG (reference sequence). This CDR3 is CAWGDRAYEQYF. CDR3 DNA sequence: TGTGCCTGGGGCGACAGGGCCTACGAGCAGTACTTC.

The CDR3 bases are TGCAGTGCTAGTTTAGGAGATACGCAGTATTTT. It translates to CSASLGDTQYF. The V gene is TRBV20-1, the J gene TRBJ2-3; D unresolved. The CDR3 runs 11 residues. Per germline, CDR1 DFQATT and CDR2 SNEGSKA (reference sequence). V shed 3 bases and J shed 5 bases, with 6 bases lying between them.

V usage is TRBV6-1 and J usage is TRBJ1-1, with a weak D call TRBD1 (6 bases). Germline assignment: CDR1 MNHNS and CDR2 SASEGT. With 3 bases removed from V and 1 base from J, the gap between germline ends came to 6 bases. This CDR3 has 13 amino acids. DNA of the CDR3: TGTGCCAGCAGTGAGGGACAGAACACTGAAGCTTTCTTT. Translation: CASSEGQNTEAFF.

The J gene is TRBJ1-4, the V gene TRBV7-3; 9 nucleotides align to TRBD1. CDR3 length equals 14 residues. Germline CDR1 is SGHTA and CDR2 is FQGTGA. Trimming cost V 3 bases and J 8 bases; bases outside gene matches: 4. The CDR3 is CASSFGTGWEKLFF. The CDR3, as DNA: TGTGCCAGCAGCTTCGGGACAGGGTGGGAAAAACTGTTTTTT.

The chain is built from TRBV9 and TRBJ1-2; 11 nucleotides line up with TRBD1. Germline assignment: CDR1 SGDLS and CDR2 YYNGEE. With V trimmed by 3 bases and J by 7 bases, 11 bases remained unmatched. This CDR3 spans 16 amino acids. The CDR3: CASSGTGQGASSGYTF. DNA for the CDR3: TGTGCCAGCAGCGGGACTGGACAGGGGGCTTCGTCTGGCTACACCTTC.